This T cell receptor beta chain is from a study of cytomegalovirus exposure and HLA in healthy donors. Study-wide background: In a later analysis, the 130 or so validation repertoires were reported to have used the same platform as the roughly 700 first-cohort repertoires.

The CDR3 consists of 15 residues. V was cut by 6 bases and J by 6 bases, with 19 bases left in between. CDR1 ENHRY and CDR2 SYGVKD come from the germline V gene. Profiled with immunoSEQ multiplex PCR; TCRdb holds only in-frame clones, not every one. The sample has approximately 180,000 clones, around nine tenths seen once. The chain links TRBV10-3 to TRBJ2-3, with a possible D match to TRBD1 (6 bases). Sequencing was carried out using PBMCs. The TCR sequence derives from a woman younger than 45 in good health and CMV-seronegative. The CDR3 protein is CAIRSRGQGLDTQYF. DNA for the CDR3: TGTGCCATCAGGTCCAGGGGCCAGGGGCTGGATACGCAGTATTTT.